This is a list of T cell receptor beta chains from one sample in a study of CD8 T cells in Susac syndrome. TCRdb re-called the immunoSEQ multiplex PCR reads with MiXCR, one entry per CDR3 protein. The sample comprises under 150,000 distinct CDR3 sequences, around 95% of which are singletons, and about 0.08% rests with the top ten. What was sequenced was CD4+ T cells from PBMCs. The receptors stem from a human donor with Susac syndrome. The CDR3 runs from the conserved cysteine through the conserved F or W. A D gene is named only where the DNA matches it firmly. Part of the rows lack a size; the others show once, few, many or a class for expanded clones.

V gene	J gene	clone size	D gene	CDR3 protein	CDR3 DNA
TRBV20-1	TRBJ1-5	-	-	CSARGASDYEPQHF	TGCAGTGCTAGGGGCGCGTCCGATTATGAGCCCCAGCATTTT
TRBV7-3	TRBJ2-3	-	TRBD2	CASGSGRLDTQYF	TGTGCCAGCGGTAGCGGGAGATTAGATACGCAGTATTTT
TRBV6-6	TRBJ2-6	once	-	CASKRGADGANVLTF	TGTGCCAGCAAGAGGGGGGCAGACGGGGCCAACGTCCTGACTTTC
TRBV27	TRBJ2-7	-	-	CASSLGRRYEQYF	TGTGCCAGCAGTTTGGGGAGGCGTTACGAGCAGTACTTC
TRBV7-2	TRBJ2-1	once	TRBD2	CASSLVGGGYEQFF	TGTGCCAGCAGCTTAGTGGGGGGAGGGTATGAGCAGTTCTTC
TRBV4-2	TRBJ2-5	-	TRBD2	CASSQDRAGGETQYF	TGTGCCAGCAGCCAAGATCGGGCGGGAGGAGAGACCCAGTACTTC
TRBV3-1	TRBJ2-5	-	-	CASSQSVGGQETQYF	TGTGCCAGCAGCCAATCGGTGGGGGGGCAGGAGACCCAGTACTTC
TRBV5-1	TRBJ2-3	-	-	CASNTGTASTDTQYF	TGCGCCAGCAACACGGGTACAGCGAGCACAGATACGCAGTATTTT
TRBV12-3/TRBV12-4	TRBJ2-2	once	-	CASSPSSAAPGELFF	TGTGCCAGCAGTCCCTCTAGCGCCGCCCCCGGGGAGCTGTTTTTT
TRBV29-1	TRBJ2-1	-	-	CSVDMSATYNEQFF	TGCAGCGTTGATATGTCGGCTACCTACAATGAGCAGTTCTTC
TRBV12-5	TRBJ1-5	-	TRBD1	CASGLVTLGQGGDQPQHF	TGTGCTAGTGGTTTGGTGACCCTAGGACAGGGTGGGGATCAGCCCCAGCATTTT
TRBV6-5	TRBJ2-5	-	-	CASSYSWARLQETQYF	TGTGCCAGCAGTTACTCGTGGGCTCGCCTCCAAGAGACCCAGTACTTC
TRBV11-2	TRBJ2-7	-	-	CASSSIKPPVTYEQYF	TGTGCCAGCAGCTCAATTAAACCCCCAGTCACCTACGAGCAGTACTTC
TRBV29-1	TRBJ2-2	-	-	CSVGAGNNTGELFF	TGCAGCGTTGGCGCAGGGAATAACACCGGGGAGCTGTTTTTT
TRBV11-2	TRBJ1-3	-	-	CASSSQAFGNTIYF	TGTGCCAGCAGCTCCCAAGCCTTTGGAAACACCATATATTTT
TRBV4-1	TRBJ2-5	-	-	CASSRRESGGETQYF	TGCGCCAGCAGCCGCCGGGAGTCCGGGGGAGAGACCCAGTACTTC
TRBV29-1	TRBJ2-1	-	-	CSVGGRGTYNEQFF	TGCAGCGTTGGCGGCAGGGGTACCTACAATGAGCAGTTCTTC
TRBV9	TRBJ1-2	-	-	CASSVQGQFGIGYTF	TGTGCCAGCAGCGTTCAGGGGCAATTTGGTATCGGCTACACCTTC
TRBV15	TRBJ1-1	-	-	CATSRDQALTTNTEAFF	TGTGCCACCAGCAGAGATCAAGCACTTACTACGAACACTGAAGCTTTCTTT
TRBV29-1	TRBJ1-1	-	-	CSVDGSGGTEAFF	TGCAGCGTTGATGGGTCTGGGGGCACTGAAGCTTTCTTT
TRBV5-4	TRBJ2-5	-	TRBD2	CASSLEVSGTETQYF	TGTGCCAGCAGCTTGGAGGTTAGCGGGACAGAGACCCAGTACTTC
TRBV4-2	TRBJ1-5	few	-	CASSQGQGGQPQHF	TGTGCCAGCAGCCAAGGTCAGGGAGGGCAGCCCCAGCATTTT
TRBV28	TRBJ1-3	few	-	CASSFLGNTIYF	TGTGCCAGCAGTTTTCTTGGAAACACCATATATTTT
TRBV18	TRBJ1-5	-	-	CASSPTIGNQPQHF	TGTGCCAGCTCACCAACGATAGGCAATCAGCCCCAGCATTTT
TRBV15	TRBJ2-7	-	TRBD2	CATRNGGGRGAIYEQYF	TGTGCCACCAGGAATGGGGGAGGGCGGGGGGCCATCTACGAGCAGTACTTC
TRBV27	TRBJ1-2	-	-	CASSSARVMGYTF	TGTGCCAGCAGTTCTGCCCGGGTTATGGGCTACACCTTC